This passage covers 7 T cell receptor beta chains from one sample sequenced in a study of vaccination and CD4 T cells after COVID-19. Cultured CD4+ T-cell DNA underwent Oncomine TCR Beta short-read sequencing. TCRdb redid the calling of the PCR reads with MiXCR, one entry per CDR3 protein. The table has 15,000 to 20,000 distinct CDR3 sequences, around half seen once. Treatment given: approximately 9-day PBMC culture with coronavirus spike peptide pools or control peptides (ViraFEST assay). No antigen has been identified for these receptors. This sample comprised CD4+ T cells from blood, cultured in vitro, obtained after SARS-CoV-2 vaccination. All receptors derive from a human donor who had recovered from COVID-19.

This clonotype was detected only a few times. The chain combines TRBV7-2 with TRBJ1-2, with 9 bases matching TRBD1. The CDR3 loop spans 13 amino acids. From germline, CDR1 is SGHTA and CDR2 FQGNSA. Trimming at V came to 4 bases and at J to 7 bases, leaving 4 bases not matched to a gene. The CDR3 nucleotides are TGTGCCAGCAGCTCACAGGGGGCGCTTGGCTACACCTTC. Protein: CASSSQGALGYTF.

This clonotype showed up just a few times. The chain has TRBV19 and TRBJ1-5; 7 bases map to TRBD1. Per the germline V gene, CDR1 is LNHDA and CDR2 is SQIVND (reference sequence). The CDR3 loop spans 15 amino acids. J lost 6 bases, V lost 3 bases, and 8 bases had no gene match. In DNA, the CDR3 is TGTGCCAGTAGTATCGAGGGGGCGCATGGTCAGCCCCAGCATTTT. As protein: CASSIEGAHGQPQHF. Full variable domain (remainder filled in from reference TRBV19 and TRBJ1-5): DGGITQSPKYLFRKEGQNVTLSCEQNLNHDAMYWYRQDPGQGLRLIYYSQIVNDFQKGDIAEGYSVSREKKESFPLTVTSAQKNPTAFYLCASSIEGAHGQPQHFGDGTRLSIL.

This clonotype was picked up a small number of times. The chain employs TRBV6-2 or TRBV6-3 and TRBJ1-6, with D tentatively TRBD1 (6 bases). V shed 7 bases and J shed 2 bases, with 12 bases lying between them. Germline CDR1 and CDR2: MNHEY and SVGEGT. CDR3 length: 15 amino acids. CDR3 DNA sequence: TGTGCCAGCAAGGGGGGCAGCCCCTATAATTCACCCCTCCACTTT. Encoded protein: CASKGGSPYNSPLHF.

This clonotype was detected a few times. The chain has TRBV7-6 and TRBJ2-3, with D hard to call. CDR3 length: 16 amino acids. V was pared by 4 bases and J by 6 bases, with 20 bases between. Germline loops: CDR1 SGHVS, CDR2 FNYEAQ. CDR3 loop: CASSSVTGPGADTQYF. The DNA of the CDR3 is TGTGCCAGCAGCTCTGTAACCGGGCCAGGAGCGGATACGCAGTATTTT.

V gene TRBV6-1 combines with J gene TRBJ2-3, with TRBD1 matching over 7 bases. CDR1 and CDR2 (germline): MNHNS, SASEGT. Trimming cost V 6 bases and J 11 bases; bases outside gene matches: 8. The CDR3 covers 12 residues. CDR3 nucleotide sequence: TGTGCCAGCAGGGGCGACAGGGAAGAGCAGTATTTT. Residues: CASRGDREEQYF.

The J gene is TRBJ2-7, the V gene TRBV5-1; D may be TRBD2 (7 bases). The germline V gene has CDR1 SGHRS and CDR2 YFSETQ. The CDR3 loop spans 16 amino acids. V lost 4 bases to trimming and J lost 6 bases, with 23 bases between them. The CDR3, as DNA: TGCGCCAGCAGCACACGGGCTGGGGGCGGGAGTGGCGAGCAGTACTTC. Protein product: CASSTRAGGGSGEQYF.

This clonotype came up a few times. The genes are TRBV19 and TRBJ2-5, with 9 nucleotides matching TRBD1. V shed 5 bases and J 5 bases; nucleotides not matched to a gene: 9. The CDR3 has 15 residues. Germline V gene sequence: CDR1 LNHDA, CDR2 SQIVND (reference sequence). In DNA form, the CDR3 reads TGTGCCAGTAGTGGGACAGGGAACTGGAGGGAGACCCAGTACTTC. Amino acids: CASSGTGNWRETQYF.